The clone carrying this T cell receptor beta chain came up a few times. This sample stems from a study of identical twins. From the 5' RACE reads, TCRdb called clonotypes with MiXCR, one entry per CDR3 protein. The sample records roughly 720,000 distinct CDR3 sequences, around a sixth being singletons. The CDR3 is 15 residues long. Germline V CDR1 and CDR2: SGHRS, YFSETQ. After removal of 4 bases from V and 5 bases from J, the junction contained 4 bases not matched to a gene. The sample was also linked to a second study, of T cells expressing NK-cell markers. That report adds: Beta-chain profiling covered CD3+CD56+NKG2C+, CD3+CD56+NKG2C- and CD3+CD56-NKG2C+ sorted subsets. Unclear, still, was the HCMV specificity of the expanded NKG2C+ T cell clones.

This chain uses TRBV5-1 with TRBJ2-5, with TRBD2 matching over 14 bases. The sequence was collected from a woman between 18 and 29 years old in good health. The sample consisted of PBMCs. The CDR3 spells CASSPGTSGSETQYF. Here the CDR3 DNA reads TGCGCCAGCAGCCCCGGGACTAGCGGGAGTGAGACCCAGTACTTC.